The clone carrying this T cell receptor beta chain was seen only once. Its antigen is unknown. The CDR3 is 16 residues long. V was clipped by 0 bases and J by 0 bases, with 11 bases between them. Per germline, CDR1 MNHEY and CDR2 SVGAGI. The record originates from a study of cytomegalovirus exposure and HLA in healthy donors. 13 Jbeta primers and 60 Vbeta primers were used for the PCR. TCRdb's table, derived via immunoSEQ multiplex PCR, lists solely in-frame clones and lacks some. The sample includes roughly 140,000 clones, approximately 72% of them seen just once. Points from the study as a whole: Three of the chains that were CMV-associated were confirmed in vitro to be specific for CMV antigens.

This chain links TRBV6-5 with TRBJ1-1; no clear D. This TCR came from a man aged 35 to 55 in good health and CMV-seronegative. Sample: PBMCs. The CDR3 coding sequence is TGTGCCAGCAGTTACTCGGGCCTGGGTATGAACACTGAAGCTTTCTTT. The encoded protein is CASSYSGLGMNTEAFF.